This T cell receptor beta chain was profiled in a study of cytomegalovirus exposure and HLA in healthy donors (dated by TCRdb to between 2016 and 2019). Describing the broader study: An earlier analysis of 587 of the donors reported 276 Gb of sequence data and 90 million to 120 million unique TCR beta sequences obtained from 150 million to 200 million T cells. An early release covering roughly 640 HLA-typed donors comprised approximately 290 gigabases of sequencing data and around 86 million unique TCR sequences. Of the 300 to 400 genotyped donors, roughly 80% fell in the genetic ancestry cluster associated with self-reported Caucasian donors. The study aimed to test whether cataloging public T cell receptors could reveal signatures of past pathogen exposure. The study profiled the T cell repertoires of more than 500 subjects by immunosequencing and related them to cytomegalovirus serostatus. Along with the approximately 700-subject first cohort, a separate validation cohort of over a hundred different subjects was used. To predict cytomegalovirus infection status, the study brought together high-throughput TCR immunosequencing, statistical association of individual TCRs with disease status, and machine learning. To study patterns of TCR occurrence, a later analysis re-analyzed previously published TCR beta repertoires from several hundred donors and added high-resolution HLA genotyping. In the later analysis, no new phenotypic data were used to find candidate immune exposures; instead, reliance was placed on TCR beta sequences and their occurrence across donors. An earlier analysis of several hundred of the donors applied high-throughput TCR beta sequencing to assess whether each TCR beta V gene segment acted as functional or pseudogenic. Alongside the repertoire data, information on donor age, sex, ethnicity and CMV serostatus was compiled. Genome-wide SNP genotypes for about three fifths of the roughly 700 donors were used in a later genetic analysis, which treated that subset as a discovery cohort. All discovery cohort repertoires had been generated using a single sequencing platform. Both class I and class II loci were covered by HLA typing, at four-digit resolution. The number of donors typed differed by locus, with roughly 629-640 for A, B, C, DRB1 and DQB1, around 520 for DQA1, approximately 570 for DPA1, and about 450 for DPB1. Several DR-DQ haplotypes were treated as single units for association and clustering because of strong linkage in the cohort. Among roughly 370 genotyped donors of the cohort, an average of roughly 240,000 unique TCR beta nucleotide sequences were sequenced per donor, roughly 18% of them non-productive.

In the case of this clone: There is no known antigen for this receptor. No clone much larger than this one lies a single base away; base qualities are absent.

The cohort consisted of 600 or so healthy bone marrow donors. At the time of sampling, all cohort members were nominally healthy, though unrecorded immune exposures were likely present. The donor tested CMV seropositive, placing the donor among the approximately 290 seropositive members of the cohort. A peripheral blood sample was collected from each donor, and TCR beta sequencing was performed on peripheral blood mononuclear cells. The Qiagen DNeasy Blood Extraction Kit was used to extract genomic DNA from the blood cell samples. The library came from the immunoSEQ multiplex PCR assay. For the multiplex PCR, a mixture combining 60 forward primers for TCR Vbeta segments and 13 reverse primers for TCR Jbeta segments was used. The CDR3 region of rearranged TCR beta genes was amplified from genomic DNA with a multiplex PCR assay. The Illumina HiSeq System was used to sequence the amplified TCR beta libraries as 87-base-pair reads. Processing in the source paper ran as follows. In a later analysis, tens of millions of unique TCR beta chains were counted across the 500 to 850 repertoires, and some 10 million of these chains were shared by at least two donors. Raw reads were error-corrected and collapsed into unique sequences with a nearest-neighbor algorithm that merged closely related sequences to remove PCR and sequencing errors. CDR3 sequences were aligned to IMGT reference sequences to assign V, D and J gene segments. For a sequence to be retained, a match of at least six nucleotides to both a V gene segment and a J gene segment was required. A rearrangement was called productive if the CDR3 had no stop codons and remained in frame with V and J, and every other rearrangement was called non-productive. Following IMGT convention, CDR3 was defined as the stretch from the second conserved V-encoded cysteine to the conserved J-encoded phenylalanine. The earlier analysis of approximately 500 of the donors excluded sequences that lacked an unambiguous match to a single V gene segment. In an earlier analysis of roughly 600 of the donors, a V segment was called functional when productive rearrangements were above 56.7%, and segregating when the standard deviation between donors exceeded 5%. A statistical classification framework was built for diagnosing cytomegalovirus status from the catalog of TCR beta chain sequences. In a later analysis, TCR nucleotide sequences were compared against IMGT/GENE-DB human TR gene sequences so that V and J genes could be assigned. The TCRdist pipeline was used in a later analysis to assign CDR3 sequences and most-parsimonious VDJ recombination scenarios. In a later analysis, every TCR beta chain was defined by the combination of its CDR3 amino acid sequence and its V-gene family, and reads without a unique V-gene family were dropped. In a later analysis, approximately 590 highly shared, low-generation-probability nucleotide sequences were removed to address suspected cross-contamination and a sequencing artifact. In a later analysis, a clonal expansion index for each public chain was calculated from normalized within-repertoire ranks of inferred template counts. In a later analysis, generation probabilities were computed with a VDJ recombination model fitted to out-of-frame rearrangements, and the resulting probabilities were checked against IGoR. In a later analysis, hypergeometric tests were used to score TCR-TCR, TCR-HLA and TCR-CMV co-occurrence, with a repertoire-size bias correction applied to TCR pairs. A later analysis estimated false discovery rates by permuting HLA or CMV assignments 20 times. In a later analysis, co-occurring TCRs were grouped using DBSCAN, and TCRdist sequence similarity was added for clustering within HLA-allele-positive subsets. Repertoires with fewer than 30,000 or more than 120,000 public chains, plus five repertoires with anomalous nucleotide sharing, were excluded from co-occurrence clustering. TCRdb retrieved this table from immuneACCESS and kept in-frame rearrangements only. Not all clones are present; in checked studies, unresolved V genes account for under half, and no reason is known for the remainder. V, J and clone size were drawn from that table, and D and trimming were deduced from the DNA. The table for this sample lists about 99,000 clones; roughly 9.1% of them were counted only once. The top ten constitute over 4.5% of the sample.

The study at large found these results: A later analysis associated roughly 17,000 TCR beta sequences with specific HLA alleles at a false discovery rate of 0.05. Assigning TCR associations to individual alleles was difficult when HLA alleles, especially DR and DQ, strongly co-occurred. While some public TCRs were present in many individuals, most TCR sequences turned up only very rarely across donors. In this cohort, only TCR beta chains were sequenced, and detectable features were limited by the absence of alpha or paired-chain data. An earlier analysis of around 500 of the donors showed that most TCR beta V segments appeared in productive rearrangements either about 87% or about 30% of the time, which broadly matched IMGT annotations. For the cohort, immune exposure information was limited to CMV serostatus. A later analysis found that TCR association rates varied across HLA loci, with DRB1 alleles showing the most associated TCRs and HLA-C alleles the fewest. A further reported finding was that TCR beta sequences accurately predicted the HLA-A and HLA-B alleles for most subjects in the first cohort. Compared with equally common non-associated chains, HLA-associated TCR beta chains in a later analysis were more clonally expanded and had lower generation probabilities. Some IMGT-functional V segments, including TRBV6-2 and TRBV6-3, could not be distinguished by the 87-base-pair reads and were therefore excluded. An association between a missense DCLRE1C variant and V-gene and J-gene trimming of TCR beta chains was found in a later genetic analysis and replicated in an independent cohort. A later analysis reported that several top co-occurrence clusters appeared linked to parvovirus B19, influenza, CMV and Epstein-Barr virus. According to a later analysis, most CMV-associated TCR beta chains appeared to be HLA-restricted, and the HLA associations seemed to be driven largely by CMV exposure. According to the authors, the approach could potentially be generalized to other disease states and immunological phenotypes. The study gave a list of more than 150 TCR beta chains associated with cytomegalovirus. In both the original and validation cohorts, the classifier was reported to diagnose cytomegalovirus status with high specificity and sensitivity. The sequencing pipeline was judged likely to have produced a cluster of highly shared sequence variants as a technical artifact. Approximately 16 rarely observed V segments, including chromosome 9 orphons, were excluded from the earlier analysis of approximately 500 of the donors because counts were too low. Linkage disequilibrium might explain the correlated functional status among segregating V segments, but an unknown experimental factor could not be excluded. A few of the identified cytomegalovirus-associated TCR beta chains were confirmed in vitro to be specific for cytomegalovirus antigens. The presence/absence analyses assumed that sequencing depth was roughly uniform across donors, and that assumption may not be true. A later genetic analysis reported fewer N-insertions in productive TCRs among donors in an Asian-associated ancestry cluster than the roughly 690-donor mean. HLA typing was unavailable for some donors at each locus, so association tests used only the typed subset.

From its cysteine to its phenylalanine, the CDR3 spans 13 amino acids. Just the 39-base CDR3 DNA is kept, in frame starting at base 1. Trimming removed 7 bases from V and 11 bases from J; the gene matches leave 10 bases unexplained. The germline V gene gives CDR1 as MNHNS and CDR2 as SASEGT. The chain is encoded by TRBV6-1 joined to TRBJ2-5; 10 central bases correspond to TRBD2. The sequence derives from a middle-aged man in good health and CMV-seropositive. Sequencing was performed on PBMCs. The DNA sequence reads TGTGCCAGCATACCTAGCGGGAGTGGGGAGCAGTACTTC. It specifies CASIPSGSGEQYF.